Listed below are T cell receptor beta chains from one sample, sequenced in a study of T cells in Graves' hyperthyroidism and ophthalmopathy. One entry per CDR3 protein, called by TCRdb with MiXCR from the multiplex PCR reads. The sample has 480,000 or so distinct CDR3 sequences, 46% seen once; the top ten hold about two fifths. The sequenced sample was peripheral blood or thyroid tissue (not recorded which). The source of these receptors is an adult woman with Graves' disease, either hyperthyroidism or ophthalmopathy (not recorded which). The CDR3 runs from the conserved cysteine through the conserved F or W.

V	J	CDR3
TRBV12-3/TRBV12-4	TRBJ1-5	CASSLQGVRHF
TRBV7-9	TRBJ1-2	CASSRPGLNYGYTF
TRBV29-1	TRBJ1-4	CSVGHRRDEKLFF
TRBV20-1	TRBJ2-5	CSARPAGAQGTQYF
TRBV30	TRBJ2-7	CAWKTGVRNEQYF
TRBV25-1	TRBJ2-7	CASSERQGRPYEQYF
TRBV7-8	TRBJ2-7	CASLDLNRDPFREQYF
TRBV7-2	TRBJ2-5	CARGRTSQSLETQYF
TRBV9	TRBJ2-2	CASSVGQPNTGELFF
TRBV20-1	TRBJ2-3	CSARDGRPDTQYF
TRBV10-3	TRBJ1-4	CAISESRGWQKLFF
TRBV9	TRBJ2-7	CASSPRDRGIYEQYF
TRBV5-6	TRBJ2-5	CASKGIMVAEQETQYF
TRBV10-3	TRBJ2-6	CAISDPTQGHSGANVLTF
TRBV29-1	TRBJ2-2	CSIVGRWGAHTGELFF
TRBV10-3	TRBJ1-1	CATSPRGTEAFF
TRBV2	TRBJ2-5	CASSEWAAQGQETQYF
TRBV10-3	TRBJ1-2	CAISAQGRPTSSYGYTF
TRBV7-2	TRBJ1-6	CATATGANSPLHF
TRBV7-9	TRBJ1-5	CASTLGGQGNQPQHF
TRBV13	TRBJ1-2	CASSLSTGGYGYTF
TRBV10-3	TRBJ1-4	CASSGPGQGSNEKLFF
TRBV15	TRBJ2-7	CATSTRDSPGEQYF
TRBV7-2	TRBJ2-7	CASRETGGPSYEQYF
TRBV7-3	TRBJ2-5	CASSTGLAEQETQYF
TRBV5-1	TRBJ1-1	CASSWKVDTEAFF
TRBV10-3	TRBJ1-2	CAITADTNFGYTF
TRBV7-2	TRBJ2-5	CASSSGQGVVTQYF
TRBV7-2	TRBJ1-5	CASSLVGQGGNQPQHF
TRBV19	TRBJ1-4	CASSANSNANEKLFF
TRBV19	TRBJ2-2	CASSMLAVNTGELFF
TRBV15	TRBJ1-2	CATSSRTGALGSGYTF
TRBV7-2	TRBJ2-6	CASSSRAGWAGANVLTF
TRBV14	TRBJ1-5	CASSQTRGQPQHF
TRBV29-1	TRBJ2-5	CSVEWDRGLAGGPLLQTQYF
TRBV10-3	TRBJ2-2	CAIRPVGTGELFF
TRBV2	TRBJ2-7	CASSGTSWEQYF
TRBV20-1	TRBJ1-2	CSAHNRQGRYGYTF
TRBV7-2	TRBJ1-2	CASSLAGQVGPYGYTF
TRBV29-1	TRBJ1-1	CSVAPGRGAFF
TRBV7-2	TRBJ2-7	CASSLGPDRTYEQYF
TRBV20-1	TRBJ1-1	CSGRGSQAFF
TRBV7-2	TRBJ1-5	CASSLKGSGDQPQHF
TRBV29-1	TRBJ1-2	CSVLWPRPGYGYTF
TRBV10-3	TRBJ1-5	CAISDLDREFNQPQHF
TRBV28	TRBJ2-5	CASSPLNSGETQYF
TRBV7-6	TRBJ2-2	CASSLITGVTGELFF
TRBV6-6	TRBJ2-7	CASRTTGTYYEQYF
TRBV12-3/TRBV12-4	TRBJ2-6	CASSFLMGGTSGANVLTF
TRBV24-1	TRBJ1-5	CATSEDSSNQPQHF
TRBV5-5	TRBJ1-1	CASSFSDFRGTEAFF
TRBV5-5	TRBJ2-2	CASSLVPSGGELFF
TRBV4-3	TRBJ1-2	CASSQDNWKSYTF
TRBV24-1	TRBJ1-2	CATSDLSQGIYSYTF
TRBV19	TRBJ1-5	CARPPGQLGSPQHF
TRBV29-1	TRBJ2-7	CSLTGTTYEQYF
TRBV9	TRBJ2-5	CAISDLDRPETQYF
TRBV4-1	TRBJ1-5	CASSLRSGNQPQHF
TRBV2	TRBJ2-7	CASTVESYEQYF
TRBV6-2/TRBV6-3	TRBJ1-2	CASSLQGGGNYGYTF